The clone carrying this TCR beta chain was recorded only once. Its target is unknown. Assay: immunoSEQ multiplex PCR; the TCRdb copy retains only in-frame clones and omits some. The data contain about 47,000 clones, 92% of them singletons. CDR1 is SGHKS, CDR2 YYEKEE, per germline (reference sequence). Trimming took 4 bases from V and 4 from J; bases not matched to a gene: 11. This CDR3 has 16 amino acids. This specimen comes from a study of T cells after posttransplantation cyclophosphamide. Study-wide findings and caveats: Later post-transplant blood repertoires were often dominated by donor CD8+ memory clones. Tissue-infiltrating T cells from skin or gut overlapped little with blood T cells.

This chain links TRBV5-5 with TRBJ1-5; 7 bases agree with TRBD1. This sequence originates from a woman between 50 and 59 years old in good health and a related stem cell transplant donor. The material sequenced was PBMCs. CDR3 nucleotides: TGTGCCAGCAGCACTGGGACAGTCTTCCTGAATCAGCCCCAGCATTTT. Translating gives CASSTGTVFLNQPQHF.